The 22 T cell receptor beta chains in this list originate from one sample, sequenced in a study of cytomegalovirus exposure and HLA in healthy donors. Primers for the PCR totalled 60 Vbeta and 13 Jbeta. The assay was immunoSEQ multiplex PCR, and TCRdb's table has in-frame clones only and misses some. The sample includes about 210,000 clones, approximately 81% of them seen just once. Sequenced material: PBMCs. These receptors were collected from a man aged 25-40 years in good health and CMV-seronegative.

The rearrangement links TRBV5-1 to TRBJ2-2; TRBD2 agrees at 7 bases. The CDR3 is made up of 15 amino acids. The V and J ends lost 4 bases and 5 bases, in that order; junction bases with no gene match: 8. Germline V gene sequence: CDR1 SGHRS, CDR2 YFSETQ. The CDR3, as DNA: TGCGCCAGCAGCGGAACGGGGGGACGGACCGGGGAGCTGTTTTTT. Protein product: CASSGTGGRTGELFF.

J is TRBJ2-5 and V is TRBV7-3; no reliable D call. This CDR3 is 14 amino acids long. Trimming took off 0 bases at V and 2 bases at J, with 7 bases between the two ends. Germline loops: CDR1 SGHTA, CDR2 FQGTGA. Here the CDR3 reads CASSLTALQETQYF. The CDR3 DNA sequence: TGTGCCAGCAGCTTAACAGCACTTCAAGAGACCCAGTACTTC.

The chain uses TRBV6-6 and TRBJ2-7, with a tentative D call TRBD1 (6 bases). The CDR3 is made up of 13 amino acids. V lost 5 bases and J 5 bases, leaving 13 bases between the germline ends. Germline V gives CDR1 MNHNY, CDR2 SVGAGI (reference sequence). The CDR3 here is CASSVQGTDEQYF. Here the CDR3 DNA reads TGTGCCAGCAGTGTACAGGGAACGGACGAGCAGTACTTC.

This sequence joins TRBV9 and TRBJ1-5; 7 bases align to TRBD1. The V gene's germline CDR1 is SGDLS and CDR2 YYNGEE. The CDR3 length is 14 residues. V was clipped by 3 bases and J by 4 bases; unmatched bases: 4. The CDR3 sequence: CASSGGDRNQPQHF. The CDR3 DNA is TGTGCCAGCAGCGGGGGGGACAGAAATCAGCCCCAGCATTTT.

The sample holds one count of this clone. The chain is built from TRBV4-3 and TRBJ1-6; 11 nucleotides line up with TRBD1. The CDR3 is 18 amino acids. Germline values: CDR1 LGHNA, CDR2 YSLEER. J gave up 6 bases and V 0 bases, and 7 bases lay outside the gene matches. In DNA form, the CDR3 reads TGCGCCAGCAGCCAAGAAATGGGACAGGGGGGACTTAATTCACCCCTCCACTTT. Translated: CASSQEMGQGGLNSPLHF.

The CDR3 sequence: CASSSTGLHYGYTF. CDR3 in DNA: TGTGCCAGCAGTTCGACAGGGCTTCACTATGGCTACACCTTC. The chain employs TRBV28 and TRBJ1-2, with TRBD1 matching over 7 bases. The ends lost 4 bases at V and 3 bases at J; junction bases unmatched: 5. CDR1 is MDHEN, CDR2 SYDVKM, per germline. The CDR3 runs to 14 residues.

Concerning this clone: The germline gene is not matched at one end of the junction; a read error may be the cause. V usage is TRBV10-2 and J usage is TRBJ1-6; TRBD1 aligns across 7 bases. Germline-derived CDR1 and CDR2 are WSHSY and SAAADI. This CDR3 is built from 13 residues. CDR3 sequence: CASARGQGSLLHF. CDR3 DNA sequence: TGCGCCAGTGCGAGGGGGCAGGGTTCACTCCTCCACTTT.

This chain links TRBV7-9 with TRBJ2-3, with unresolved D. CDR3 size: 13 residues. Germline V gene sequence: CDR1 SEHNR, CDR2 FQNEAQ (reference sequence). Trimming shortened V by 2 bases and J by 6 bases, and 9 bases separated the two germline ends. The CDR3: CASSLYIADTQYF. The CDR3 DNA follows: TGTGCCAGCAGCTTATATATCGCGGATACGCAGTATTTT.

The rearrangement links TRBV5-1 to TRBJ2-7; D ambiguous. Looked up from germline, CDR1 is SGHRS and CDR2 is YFSETQ. Trimming took 0 bases from V and 6 from J, leaving 7 bases between them. The CDR3 runs to 12 residues. The CDR3 protein is CASSLDFGEQYF. The CDR3 bases are TGCGCCAGCAGCTTGGATTTCGGCGAGCAGTACTTC.

This chain links TRBV5-6 with TRBJ1-4, with 8 bases aligning to TRBD1. CDR3 length equals 17 residues. The V segment lost 5 bases and the J segment 7 bases; nucleotides outside the gene matches: 16. Germline V gene sequence: CDR1 SGHDT, CDR2 YYEEEE. The CDR3 region has the DNA TGTGCCAGCAGACCCGGACAGGGCCGCGTCGGTGGTGAAAAACTGTTTTTT. Encoded protein: CASRPGQGRVGGEKLFF.

This clone was detected only a few times. The chain is built from TRBV11-2 and TRBJ2-7; 7 nucleotides line up with TRBD1. V trimming: 3 bases; J trimming: 3 bases; junction bases outside the gene matches: 8. The germline V gene encodes CDR1 SGHAT and CDR2 FQNNGV. This CDR3 spans 15 amino acids. The CDR3 is CASSFQGGSRYEQYF. CDR3 DNA sequence: TGTGCCAGCAGCTTTCAAGGGGGCAGTCGCTACGAGCAGTACTTC.

This rearrangement joins TRBV11-2 to TRBJ2-7; 9 nucleotides line up with TRBD1. CDR3 length: 15 amino acids. V lost 4 bases to trimming and J lost 1 base; unmatched junction nucleotides: 5. CDR1 and CDR2 (germline): SGHAT, FQNNGV. CDR3 residues: CASSWDRAASYEQYF. The CDR3 DNA reads as TGTGCCAGCAGCTGGGACAGGGCTGCGTCCTACGAGCAGTACTTC. Based on the CDR3 plus reference TRBV11-2 and TRBJ2-7, the full variable domain is EAGVAQSPRYKIIEKRQSVAFWCNPISGHATLYWYQQILGQGPKLLIQFQNNGVVDDSQLPKDRFSAERLKGVDSTLKIQPAKLEDSAVYLCASSWDRAASYEQYFGPGTRLTVT.

The CDR3 here is CASSQGAGFLQETQYF. The CDR3 DNA follows: TGCGCCAGCAGCCAAGGGGCGGGGTTTTTACAAGAGACCCAGTACTTC. The V and J genes are TRBV4-1 and TRBJ2-5, with D possibly matching TRBD2 (6 bases). This CDR3 comprises 16 residues. V was shortened by 1 base and J by 2 bases, with 14 bases between the two germline ends. Germline V gene data show CDR1 as MGHRA and CDR2 as YSYEKL.

V is TRBV28 and J is TRBJ1-5; D ambiguous. The germline V gene encodes CDR1 MDHEN and CDR2 SYDVKM. The V end lost 6 bases, the J end lost 1 base, and 13 bases lay between the germline ends. The CDR3 totals 15 residues. In DNA, the CDR3 is TGTGCCAGCAGCTCTTCCAGCAGGAGCAATCAGCCCCAGCATTTT. This encodes CASSSSSRSNQPQHF.

The gene calls are TRBV10-3 and TRBJ2-2; maybe TRBD1 (6 bases). V lost 3 bases, J lost 6 bases, and 8 bases lay in between. CDR3 length equals 13 residues. Germline CDR1 ENHRY, CDR2 SYGVKD. The CDR3 spells CAISDTGSGELFF. DNA for the CDR3: TGTGCCATCAGTGATACAGGGTCCGGGGAGCTGTTTTTT.

The rearrangement joins TRBV6-6 to TRBJ1-6, with D tentatively TRBD1 (6 bases). Trimming took off 2 bases at V and 8 bases at J, with 16 bases between the two ends. This CDR3 has 16 residues. The germline CDR1 and CDR2 sequences are MNHNY and SVGAGI (reference sequence). The CDR3 protein is CASSYGRRGGDSPLHF. The CDR3 DNA follows: TGTGCCAGCAGTTACGGACGCAGGGGTGGGGATTCACCCCTCCACTTT.

Only one count was recorded for this clone. The chain joins TRBV2 to TRBJ2-5; tentatively, D is TRBD2 (7 bases). CDR1 and CDR2 from the germline V gene are SNHLY and FYNNEI. This CDR3 is 15 amino acids long. With 7 bases removed from V and 0 bases from J, the gap between germline ends came to 15 bases. The chain's CDR3 is CASMGGPPYQETQYF. Written as DNA, the CDR3 is TGTGCCAGCATGGGGGGGCCTCCGTACCAAGAGACCCAGTACTTC.

The gene calls are TRBV10-2 and TRBJ2-7, with 14 bases lining up with TRBD2. The V segment lost 8 bases and the J segment 7 bases; nucleotides outside the gene matches: 1. This CDR3 comprises 12 residues. In germline, CDR1 is WSHSY, CDR2 SAAADI. CDR3 DNA sequence: TGCGCCAGCGGACTAGCGGGGGGTGAGCAGTACTTC. The encoded protein is CASGLAGGEQYF.

This chain links TRBV27 with TRBJ1-2, with 7 bases identical to TRBD1. This CDR3 is built from 14 residues. V lost 2 bases to trimming and J lost 7 bases; unmatched junction nucleotides: 7. Germline values: CDR1 MNHEY, CDR2 SMNVEV (reference sequence). The CDR3 bases are TGTGCCAGCAGTTTAAGGGGGCTAATCGGTGGCTACACCTTC. Amino acids: CASSLRGLIGGYTF.

V is TRBV9 and J is TRBJ1-2, with D perhaps matching TRBD1 (5 bases). V shed 0 bases and J shed 4 bases, with 19 bases lying between them. CDR3 size: 17 residues. The germline V gene encodes CDR1 SGDLS and CDR2 YYNGEE. The CDR3 sequence is CASSVATGGSVIYGYTF. CDR3 nucleotides: TGTGCCAGCAGCGTAGCTACGGGGGGATCCGTAATCTATGGCTACACCTTC.

V gene TRBV7-8 combines with J gene TRBJ2-7, with TRBD1 as a possible D gene (5 bases). The CDR3 is made up of 15 amino acids. Trimming pared 1 base from V and 0 bases from J, leaving 10 bases between. CDR1 is SGHVS, CDR2 FQNEAQ, per germline. For the CDR3, the DNA is TGTGCCAGCAGCTTAGGAAGGGGCCTCTCCTACGAGCAGTACTTC. Encoded protein: CASSLGRGLSYEQYF.

The V gene is TRBV6-6, the J gene TRBJ1-1; 11 nucleotides agree with TRBD1. Germline assignment: CDR1 MNHNY and CDR2 SVGAGI (reference sequence). With 5 bases clipped from V and 2 bases from J, the junction kept 7 bases outside the gene matches. The CDR3 totals 16 residues. CDR3 sequence: CASSAWTGGLNTEAFF. CDR3 bases: TGTGCCAGCAGTGCCTGGACAGGGGGCCTTAACACTGAAGCTTTCTTT.